This entry lists 20 T cell receptor beta chains sequenced from one sample in a study of blood T cells in healthy people across ages. Combining a sample-barcoded 5' primer with a J-beta primer mix, a second PCR ran for about 7 to 11 cycles. TCRdb reprocessed the 5' RACE reads with MiXCR, giving one entry per CDR3 protein. The sample holds about 640,000 distinct CDR3 sequences, about 54% seen once. The sample taken for sequencing was blood. The receptors stem from a man aged 55-75 years in good health.

The chain employs TRBV7-9 and TRBJ2-1; 10 bases map to TRBD1. This CDR3 spans 17 amino acids. Germline V gives CDR1 SEHNR, CDR2 FQNEAQ (reference sequence). Unmatched junction bases numbered 12, after V lost 5 bases and J lost 5 bases. The CDR3 loop is CASSTWTGGPSDNEQFF. Here the CDR3 DNA reads TGTGCCAGCAGCACCTGGACAGGGGGGCCAAGCGACAATGAGCAGTTCTTC.

V and J are TRBV6-5 and TRBJ2-1, with TRBD1 as a possible D gene (6 bases). Per the germline V gene, CDR1 is MNHEY and CDR2 is SVGAGI. Trimming shortened V by 5 bases and J by 15 bases, and 23 bases separated the two germline ends. This CDR3 contains 14 residues. CDR3 bases: TGTGCCAGCAGTGGCCGGGACAATTCTCCCCAGCTGTTCTTC. Its translation: CASSGRDNSPQLFF.

The V call is TRBV20-1, the J call TRBJ1-4; no reliable D call. The ends were cut back, 2 bases at V and 5 bases at J, with 9 bases in the middle. The CDR3 has 13 amino acids. Germline CDR1 is DFQATT and CDR2 is SNEGSKA (reference sequence). The DNA of the CDR3 is TGCAGTGCTAGATCCCAATCCAATGAAAAACTGTTTTTT. Amino acids: CSARSQSNEKLFF.

Details on this clonotype: A much bigger clone sits one base away, suggesting this may be a read error. The chain employs TRBV15 and TRBJ2-5; no firm D call. Germline CDR1 reads LNHNV; CDR2 reads YYDKDF (reference sequence). The CDR3 has 15 amino acids. The CDR3 sequence is CVTSTRPAPAETQYF. CDR3 sequence (DNA): TGTGTCACCAGCACCCGACCAGCCCCAGCAGAGACCCAGTACTTC.

Only a few counts were recorded for this clonotype. The DNA of the CDR3 is TGTGCCAGCAGCCTCGCCCAGGGGGCGGGCTACACCTTC. The encoded protein is CASSLAQGAGYTF. The rearrangement links TRBV12-3 or TRBV12-4 to TRBJ1-2; TRBD1 matches 8 bases. The CDR3 is 13 residues long. J gave up 8 bases and V 6 bases, and 8 bases lay outside the gene matches.

In its sample, this clonotype was seen once. The chain joins TRBV3-1 to TRBJ1-1; possibly TRBD1 for D (5 bases). Germline CDR1 is LGHDT and CDR2 is YNNKEL (reference sequence). Trimming stripped 3 bases from V and 11 bases from J, with 19 bases between. The CDR3 consists of 14 residues. The CDR3 sequence: CASSQAMVSGQAFF. CDR3 bases: TGTGCCAGCAGCCAGGCAATGGTTTCGGGGCAGGCTTTCTTT.

The genes are TRBV7-2 and TRBJ2-5, with a tentative D call TRBD2 (6 bases). V dropped 8 bases and J dropped 5 bases, with 27 bases sitting between them. CDR1 and CDR2 from the germline V gene are SGHTA and FQGNSA. The CDR3 covers 17 residues. The CDR3 region is CASGHGGRTNAGETQYF. CDR3 DNA sequence: TGTGCCAGCGGACATGGTGGACGTACTAACGCGGGGGAGACCCAGTACTTC.

The chain uses TRBV5-5 and TRBJ1-1; D call uncertain. The ends were cut back, 3 bases at V and 4 bases at J, with 13 bases in the middle. Per germline, CDR1 SGHKS and CDR2 YYEKEE (reference sequence). The length of the CDR3 is 14 residues. The CDR3 DNA sequence: TGTGCCAGCAGCTCCCCCTGGGTTCGCACTGAAGCTTTCTTT. Its protein is CASSSPWVRTEAFF. Full variable domain (remainder filled in from reference TRBV5-5 and TRBJ1-1): DAGVTQSPTHLIKTRGQQVTLRCSPISGHKSVSWYQQVLGQGPQFIFQYYEKEERGRGNFPDRFSARQFPNYSSELNVNALLLGDSALYLCASSSPWVRTEAFFGQGTRLTVV.

As regards this clonotype: Sequence at one end of the junction differs from germline and may be a read error. The CDR3 region is CSVGGLAGGPDKEQFF. CDR3 bases: TGCAGCGTGGGGGGACTAGCGGGGGGCCCAGACAAGGAGCAGTTCTTC. The rearrangement uses TRBV29-1 and TRBJ2-1, with TRBD2 matching 15 bases. The CDR3 has 16 residues. Germline CDR1 reads SQVTM; CDR2 reads ANQGSEA.

The J gene is TRBJ2-5, the V gene TRBV7-7, with D possibly matching TRBD2 (7 bases). Trimming pared 5 bases from V and 3 bases from J, leaving 16 bases between. In germline, CDR1 is SSHAT, CDR2 FNYEAQ (reference sequence). The CDR3 loop spans 15 amino acids. The DNA for the CDR3 is TGTGCCAGCAGCCTAGGGGGGGACCGTAAAGAGACCCAGTACTTC. Its translation: CASSLGGDRKETQYF.

V usage is TRBV4-1 and J usage is TRBJ2-7, with D unresolved. V was cut by 1 base and J by 2 bases, with 15 bases left in between. CDR1 MGHRA and CDR2 YSYEKL come from the germline V gene. This CDR3 spans 16 amino acids. The chain's CDR3 is CASSQAPVTDTYEQYF. The CDR3 nucleotides read TGCGCCAGCAGCCAAGCCCCCGTGACGGATACCTACGAGCAGTACTTC.

The J gene is TRBJ2-1, the V gene TRBV20-1, with D perhaps TRBD1 (6 bases). The CDR3 spans 15 residues. V dropped 0 bases and J dropped 8 bases, with 17 bases sitting between them. Germline assignment: CDR1 DFQATT and CDR2 SNEGSKA (reference sequence). DNA of the CDR3: TGCAGTGCTAGAGATCCCAGGGGACGACTCCATGAGCAGTTCTTC. Translating gives CSARDPRGRLHEQFF.

The rearrangement links TRBV6-5 to TRBJ1-1; D is perhaps TRBD1 (6 bases). Germline V CDR1 and CDR2: MNHEY, SVGAGI. Trimming took 6 bases from V and 10 from J, leaving 21 bases between them. The CDR3 length is 14 residues. The CDR3 bases are TGTGCCAGCAGCCGGGGGGGCGGATCGGGGGTAGCTTTCTTT. Its translation: CASSRGGGSGVAFF.

The chain couples TRBV2 to TRBJ1-2; the D gene is possibly TRBD1 (6 bases). CDR3 length equals 12 residues. Germline CDR1 reads SNHLY; CDR2 reads FYNNEI. V gave up 5 bases and J gave up 5 bases, with 9 bases separating them. In nucleotides, the CDR3 is TGTGCCAGCAGTTACAGGGAATATGGCTACACCTTC. It yields the protein CASSYREYGYTF.

In this sample, this clonotype turned up a few times. V and J are TRBV11-2 and TRBJ2-3; no reliable D call. The length of the CDR3 is 15 residues. V was cut by 5 bases and J by 0 bases, with 12 bases left in between. The germline V gene encodes CDR1 SGHAT and CDR2 FQNNGV. CDR3 DNA: TGTGCCAGCAGCGATGACGGCACTAGCACAGATACGCAGTATTTT. Its translation: CASSDDGTSTDTQYF.

As DNA, the CDR3 is TGTGCCATCAGTGACCTAGCAGGAGTGGAAGATACGCAGTATTTT. This codes for CAISDLAGVEDTQYF. This chain links TRBV10-3 with TRBJ2-3; D possibly corresponds to TRBD2 (5 bases). This CDR3 is 15 amino acids long. V was clipped by 3 bases and J by 5 bases, with 15 bases between them. Germline CDR1 and CDR2: ENHRY and SYGVKD.

The chain employs TRBV5-6 and TRBJ2-7; TRBD1 matches 8 bases. In germline, CDR1 is SGHDT, CDR2 YYEEEE. The J segment lost 0 bases and the V segment lost 4 bases, leaving 9 bases of the junction unmatched. There are 16 residues in the CDR3. The CDR3 spells CASSVGQAGVSYEQYF. In DNA form, the CDR3 reads TGTGCCAGCAGCGTGGGACAGGCGGGTGTCTCCTACGAGCAGTACTTC. The full variable domain, with the rest looked up from reference TRBV5-6 and TRBJ2-7, is DAGVTQSPTHLIKTRGQQVTLRCSPKSGHDTVSWYQQALGQGPQFIFQYYEEEERQRGNFPDRFSGHQFPNYSSELNVNALLLGDSALYLCASSVGQAGVSYEQYFGPGTRLTVT.

The CDR3: CASSPWEGGDTEAFF. The CDR3 DNA follows: TGTGCCAGCAGCCCCTGGGAGGGGGGGGACACTGAAGCTTTCTTT. This chain joins TRBV27 and TRBJ1-1; maybe TRBD1 (6 bases). Trimming removed 6 bases from V and 3 bases from J, with 17 bases in between. The CDR3 is made up of 15 amino acids. Per the germline V gene, CDR1 is MNHEY and CDR2 is SMNVEV (reference sequence).

This sequence joins TRBV3-1 and TRBJ2-1; 10 bases align to TRBD1. Judging by the DNA end, TRBJ2-7 fits better; the J call may be wrong. The CDR3 covers 15 residues. Per germline, CDR1 LGHDT and CDR2 YNNKEL (reference sequence). The CDR3 sequence: CASSQDRTGGGEQYF. CDR3 nucleotide sequence: TGTGCCAGCAGCCAAGATCGGACAGGGGGTGGGGAGCAGTACTTC.

This sequence joins TRBV6-1 and TRBJ2-7; D is possibly TRBD1 (5 bases). Trimming shortened V by 3 bases and J by 11 bases, and 14 bases separated the two germline ends. Germline V gives CDR1 MNHNS, CDR2 SASEGT. CDR3 size: 12 residues. This CDR3 is CASSDWGRKKYF. The CDR3 DNA follows: TGTGCCAGCAGTGACTGGGGCCGGAAGAAGTACTTC.